This TCR beta chain emerged from a study of cytomegalovirus exposure and HLA in healthy donors. Regarding the study as a whole: A few of the chains that were CMV-associated were confirmed in vitro to be specific for CMV antigens.

Sequencing was performed with immunoSEQ multiplex PCR; in TCRdb, only in-frame clones are kept and a portion is missing. The sample lists roughly 80,000 clones, approximately 91% occurring once. Worth noting for this clone: Its specificity is not known.

In germline, CDR1 is MDHEN, CDR2 SYDVKM. The V gene lost 2 bases and the J gene lost 3 bases, with 13 bases spanning the gap. The CDR3 spans 15 residues. Sequenced sample: PBMCs. This rearrangement joins TRBV28 to TRBJ1-2; no reliable D call. The sequence derives from a young man in good health and CMV-seronegative. Here the CDR3 reads CASSLVPGADYGYTF. In DNA, the CDR3 is TGTGCCAGCAGTTTAGTCCCCGGAGCTGACTATGGCTACACCTTC.